This T cell receptor beta chain derives from a study of shared clonotypes between healthy human individuals. Overall study results and limits: Investigators expected sequencing depth to affect clonotype sharing among donors.

Unmatched junction bases numbered 3, after V lost 5 bases and J lost 0 bases. The germline V gene encodes CDR1 SGHNT and CDR2 YYREEE (reference sequence). The CDR3 loop spans 15 amino acids. With regard to this clone: Antigen unknown. This same CDR3 is encoded by further DNA sequences in the sample.

Healthy adults negative for HIV, lacking recent acute infections or vaccinations, served as donors. At deep level, the assay was performed. TCRdb keeps only in-frame clones here, not all; method: immunoSEQ multiplex PCR. The top ten hold under 15% of the sample, which has roughly 500,000 clones, 79% seen once. J is TRBJ1-4 and V is TRBV5-4; 8 bases map to TRBD1. The sequenced sample consisted of PBMCs. This receptor was identified in a woman in her thirties or forties in good health. Some clones in this sample may be carry-over from other donors' samples. DNA of the CDR3: TGTGCCAGCAGTTCAGGGGGCGCAACTAATGAAAAACTGTTTTTT. It codes for CASSSGGATNEKLFF.